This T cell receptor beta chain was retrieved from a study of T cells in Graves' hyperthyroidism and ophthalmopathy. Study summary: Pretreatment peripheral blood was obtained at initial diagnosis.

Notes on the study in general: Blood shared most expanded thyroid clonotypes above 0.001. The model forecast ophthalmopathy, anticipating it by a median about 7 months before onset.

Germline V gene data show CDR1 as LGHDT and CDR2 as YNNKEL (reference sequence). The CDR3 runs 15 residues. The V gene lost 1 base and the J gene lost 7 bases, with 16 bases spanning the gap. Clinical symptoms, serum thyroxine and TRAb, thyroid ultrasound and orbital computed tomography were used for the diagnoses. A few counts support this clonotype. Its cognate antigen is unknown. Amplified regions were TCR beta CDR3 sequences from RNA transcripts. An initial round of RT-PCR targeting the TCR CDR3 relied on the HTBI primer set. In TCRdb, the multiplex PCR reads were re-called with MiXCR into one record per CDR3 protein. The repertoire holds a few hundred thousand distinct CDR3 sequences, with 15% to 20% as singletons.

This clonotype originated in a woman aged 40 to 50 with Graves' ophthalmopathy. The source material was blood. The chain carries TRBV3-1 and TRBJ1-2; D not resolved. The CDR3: CASSQVSTLDGGYTF. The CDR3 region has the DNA TGTGCCAGCAGCCAAGTGTCCACCCTAGATGGTGGCTACACCTTC.